Shown below are 28 T cell receptor beta chains from a single sample sequenced in a study of blood T cell repertoires in COVID-19. Libraries were prepared by immunoSEQ multiplex PCR; TCRdb keeps only in-frame clonotypes and omits some of them. Here the sample spans about 150,000 clones, around 80% being singletons. Sequenced: PBMCs or T cells enriched from blood (not recorded which). These receptors were taken from a woman aged 45-59 years who had recovered from COVID-19.

This chain joins TRBV28 and TRBJ2-2, with a tentative D call TRBD1 (5 bases). Trimming removed 1 base from V and 3 bases from J, with 15 bases in between. Germline V CDR1 and CDR2: MDHEN, SYDVKM. The CDR3 has 17 residues. CDR3 residues: CASSLLKSGSHTGELFF. CDR3 bases: TGTGCCAGCAGTTTATTAAAGTCAGGGTCACACACCGGGGAGCTGTTTTTT. The entire variable domain, with the rest obtained from reference TRBV28 and TRBJ2-2, is as follows: DVKVTQSSRYLVKRTGEKVFLECVQDMDHENMFWYRQDPGLGLRLIYFSYDVKMKEKGDIPEGYSVSREKKERFSLILESASTNQTSMYLCASSLLKSGSHTGELFFGEGSRLTVL.

V usage is TRBV7-2 and J usage is TRBJ1-5; possibly TRBD1 for D (6 bases). V was cut by 1 base and J by 4 bases, with 14 bases left in between. Germline CDR1 SGHTA, CDR2 FQGNSA. The CDR3 extends over 16 amino acids. The DNA for the CDR3 is TGTGCCAGCAGCTTAGGCCGGGGGGGCGGAAATCAGCCCCAGCATTTT. It yields the protein CASSLGRGGGNQPQHF.

V and J are TRBV5-1 and TRBJ1-1, with TRBD1 matching 8 bases. This CDR3 spans 15 amino acids. CDR1 SGHRS and CDR2 YFSETQ come from the germline V gene. The ends lost 3 bases at V and 5 bases at J; junction bases unmatched: 9. CDR3 sequence (DNA): TGCGCCAGCAGCTGGCGACAGGGGTCGGGTACTGAAGCTTTCTTT. Amino acids: CASSWRQGSGTEAFF.

This sequence joins TRBV12-3 or TRBV12-4 and TRBJ2-3; D gene uncertain. The CDR3 spans 10 residues. V gave up 5 bases and J gave up 5 bases, with 2 bases separating them. In DNA, the CDR3 is TGTGCCAGCAGTCTAGATACGCAGTATTTT. As protein: CASSLDTQYF.

This rearrangement joins TRBV3-1 (or the pseudogene TRBV3-2) to TRBJ1-2; 12 nucleotides align to TRBD1. The CDR3 is 15 residues long. The V and J ends lost 6 bases and 8 bases, in that order; junction bases with no gene match: 10. Germline-derived CDR1 and CDR2 are LGHDT and YNNKEL (reference sequence). The DNA for the CDR3 is TGTGCCAGCAGGTTTGGCGCCGGGACAGGGGGCGGCTACACCTTC. Translation: CASRFGAGTGGGYTF.

This clone was detected a few times. The rearrangement joins TRBV15 to TRBJ1-4; 7 positions agree with TRBD1. Germline loops: CDR1 LNHNV, CDR2 YYDKDF (reference sequence). There are 15 residues in the CDR3. The V gene end was trimmed by 3 bases and the J gene end by 5 bases; junction bases not matched to a gene: 6. The CDR3 here is CATSRRQGVNEKLFF. As DNA, the CDR3 is TGTGCCACCAGCAGGCGACAGGGCGTGAATGAAAAACTGTTTTTT.

In this sample, this clone is medium-sized (0.01 to 0.1%). The J gene is TRBJ2-1, the V gene TRBV11-3; 8 positions match TRBD1. The CDR3 length is 14 residues. The J segment lost 4 bases and the V segment lost 5 bases, leaving 4 bases of the junction unmatched. CDR1 is SGHNT, CDR2 YENEEA, per germline. The CDR3 DNA reads TGTGCCAGCAGCCCAGGGGGCGTGTACAATGAGCAGTTCTTC. It specifies CASSPGGVYNEQFF.

The chain employs TRBV5-1 and TRBJ1-3; D might be TRBD1 (6 bases). V lost 3 bases to trimming and J lost 0 bases, with 16 bases between them. The CDR3 has 17 amino acids. CDR1 and CDR2 from the germline V gene are SGHRS and YFSETQ. CDR3 amino acids: CASSYYGQTVSGNTIYF. CDR3 DNA: TGCGCCAGCAGCTACTATGGACAGACAGTCTCTGGAAACACCATATATTTT.

Only a few counts were recorded for this clone. The rearrangement uses TRBV2 and TRBJ2-2; TRBD2 matches 13 bases. The V gene end was trimmed by 3 bases and the J gene end by 0 bases; junction bases not matched to a gene: 7. CDR3 length equals 19 residues. Germline V gives CDR1 SNHLY, CDR2 FYNNEI. The CDR3 sequence: CASSDLGLAGNANTGELFF. The CDR3 bases are TGTGCCAGCAGTGATTTGGGACTAGCGGGGAACGCGAACACCGGGGAGCTGTTTTTT.

This chain uses TRBV19 with TRBJ1-1; 10 nucleotides agree with TRBD1. V trimming: 10 bases; J trimming: 5 bases; junction bases outside the gene matches: 7. Germline V gene sequence: CDR1 LNHDA, CDR2 SQIVND (reference sequence). The CDR3 length is 13 residues. The DNA of the CDR3 is TGTGCCACAACCTGGACAGGGGGGACTGAAGCTTTCTTT. It is translated as CATTWTGGTEAFF.

This sequence joins TRBV7-3 and TRBJ1-6; D might be TRBD1 (6 bases). This CDR3 is 15 amino acids long. Looked up from germline, CDR1 is SGHTA and CDR2 is FQGTGA. V lost 5 bases and J lost 10, with 18 bases in between. The CDR3 protein is CASSPSGGGESPLHF. The CDR3 DNA reads as TGTGCCAGCAGCCCCTCGGGAGGGGGGGAATCACCCCTCCACTTT.

This sequence joins TRBV11-3 and TRBJ1-1, with D unclear. Germline assignment: CDR1 SGHNT and CDR2 YENEEA. The CDR3 runs to 13 residues. V was trimmed by 3 bases and J by 1 base, leaving 6 bases between them. CDR3 DNA: TGTGCCAGCAGCTTTAGGAGGAACACTGAAGCTTTCTTT. Translation: CASSFRRNTEAFF.

This sequence joins TRBV11-2 and TRBJ1-2, with 7 bases identical to TRBD1. V dropped 3 bases and J dropped 4; count of bases not matched to a gene: 17. In germline, CDR1 is SGHAT, CDR2 FQNNGV. The CDR3 sequence is 18 residues long. CDR3 coding DNA: TGTGCCAGCAGCTTTGGCTGGGGCAGGGGGGCTCAAGTCTATGGCTACACCTTC. Protein: CASSFGWGRGAQVYGYTF.

The chain combines TRBV19 with TRBJ1-3; TRBD1 matches 7 bases. Germline-derived CDR1 and CDR2 are LNHDA and SQIVND (reference sequence). There are 12 residues in the CDR3. The trim removed 8 bases at V and 8 bases at J, leaving 6 bases unmatched. CDR3 sequence: CASGDRVHTIYF. For the CDR3, the DNA is TGTGCCAGTGGAGACAGGGTGCACACCATATATTTT.

This chain joins TRBV10-2 and TRBJ2-3; maybe TRBD1 (5 bases). This CDR3 contains 14 residues. V was clipped by 4 bases and J by 3 bases, with 11 bases between them. The germline V gene has CDR1 WSHSY and CDR2 SAAADI. CDR3 loop: CASSAQSGTDTQYF. CDR3 DNA sequence: TGCGCCAGCAGTGCTCAGTCAGGGACAGATACGCAGTATTTT.

This clone has only a few counts. V usage is TRBV18 and J usage is TRBJ1-1; a weak D match, TRBD1 (6 bases). Between the trimmed V and J ends, which lost 2 bases and 1 base, there was a span of 14 bases. Germline CDR1 KGHSH, CDR2 LQKENI. The CDR3 is made up of 16 amino acids. In DNA form, the CDR3 reads TGTGCCAGCTCACCATCGGGCCAGGGGTCGAACACTGAAGCTTTCTTT. Translating gives CASSPSGQGSNTEAFF. Full variable domain (remainder filled in from reference TRBV18 and TRBJ1-1): NAGVMQNPRHLVRRRGQEARLRCSPMKGHSHVYWYRQLPEEGLKFMVYLQKENIIDESGMPKERFSAEFPKEGPSILRIQQVVRGDSAAYFCASSPSGQGSNTEAFFGQGTRLTVV.

This chain connects TRBV18 to TRBJ1-4; TRBD1 might be the D (6 bases). This CDR3 has 15 residues. With 2 bases removed from V and 7 bases from J, the gap between germline ends came to 14 bases. Germline CDR1 reads KGHSH; CDR2 reads LQKENI. The CDR3 DNA sequence: TGTGCCAGCTCACCAACGGGAACAGGGTTTGAAAAACTGTTTTTT. This encodes CASSPTGTGFEKLFF.

This chain links TRBV29-1 with TRBJ1-4; 8 nucleotides agree with TRBD1. Germline V gene data show CDR1 as SQVTM and CDR2 as ANQGSEA. CDR3 length: 15 amino acids. Trimming took 4 bases from V and 7 from J; bases not matched to a gene: 11. CDR3 nucleotide sequence: TGCAGCGTTGCGGGCAGGGGGCAAGCGGGTGAAAAACTGTTTTTT. Translating it yields CSVAGRGQAGEKLFF.

In DNA form, the CDR3 reads TGTGCCAGCAGCTTATACAACTACAATGAGCAGTTCTTC. It yields the protein CASSLYNYNEQFF. The chain has TRBV7-3 and TRBJ2-1; D is unclear. Germline CDR1 reads SGHTA; CDR2 reads FQGTGA. The CDR3 extends over 13 amino acids. Trimming took off 2 bases at V and 3 bases at J, with 5 bases between the two ends. Complete variable domain (other parts from reference TRBV7-3 and TRBJ2-1): GAGVSQTPSNKVTEKGKYVELRCDPISGHTALYWYRQSLGQGPEFLIYFQGTGAADDSGLPNDRFFAVRPEGSVSTLKIQRTERGDSAVYLCASSLYNYNEQFFGPGTRLTVL.

The gene calls are TRBV19 and TRBJ1-6; 7 positions agree with TRBD1. The CDR3 contains 13 residues. Losses at the gene ends were 4 bases for V and 11 bases for J; bases not matched to a gene: 5. Germline CDR1 and CDR2: LNHDA and SQIVND (reference sequence). The CDR3, as DNA: TGTGCCAGTAGTACCCAGACAGGGACACCCCTCCACTTT. Its translation: CASSTQTGTPLHF.

This sequence joins TRBV5-1 and TRBJ1-4, with unresolved D. Germline assignment: CDR1 SGHRS and CDR2 YFSETQ. With 4 bases removed from V and 4 bases from J, the gap between germline ends came to 17 bases. CDR3 size: 16 residues. CDR3 nucleotide sequence: TGCGCCAGCAGCCTGTCCGGGCTGGCGGGTAATGAAAAACTGTTTTTT. Translated: CASSLSGLAGNEKLFF.

This sequence joins TRBV4-1 and TRBJ1-6; no reliable D call. The germline V and J ends were trimmed by 0 bases and 8 bases, with 11 bases remaining between them. This CDR3 is 15 amino acids long. Germline CDR1 MGHRA, CDR2 YSYEKL. The CDR3 here is CASSQDLGRDSPLHF. The CDR3 nucleotides read TGCGCCAGCAGCCAAGATTTGGGGAGGGATTCACCCCTCCACTTT.

The J gene is TRBJ2-3, the V gene TRBV18; TRBD1 might be the D (6 bases). Germline CDR1 KGHSH, CDR2 LQKENI. Trimming pared 4 bases from V and 2 bases from J, leaving 13 bases between. The CDR3 covers 15 residues. The CDR3 coding sequence is TGTGCCAGCTCACACAGTAGGGGGAACACAGATACGCAGTATTTT. Encoded protein: CASSHSRGNTDTQYF.

This chain joins TRBV5-1 and TRBJ2-1; 8 positions match TRBD1. The length of the CDR3 is 14 residues. Trimming cost V 7 bases and J 9 bases; bases outside gene matches: 12. Germline-derived CDR1 and CDR2 are SGHRS and YFSETQ. The CDR3 nucleotides are TGCGCCAGCTCCCGGGACAGGCCCACAGGTGAGCAGTTCTTC. Encoded protein: CASSRDRPTGEQFF.

This clone turned up a few times. The chain links TRBV6-5 to TRBJ1-2; unclear D gene. Germline V gene sequence: CDR1 MNHEY, CDR2 SVGAGI. This CDR3 is 14 amino acids long. Trimming removed 4 bases from V and 2 bases from J, with 11 bases in between. For the CDR3, the DNA is TGTGCCAGCAGTTTATCACTTAGAAACTATGGCTACACCTTC. Translating it yields CASSLSLRNYGYTF.

The chain carries TRBV29-1 and TRBJ1-1, with TRBD1 identical over 7 bases. This CDR3 has 13 residues. V lost 6 bases to trimming and J lost 3 bases; unmatched junction nucleotides: 7. CDR1 and CDR2 from the germline V gene are SQVTM and ANQGSEA. CDR3 sequence: CSVETGLDTEAFF. The CDR3 nucleotides are TGCAGCGTCGAGACAGGGCTGGACACTGAAGCTTTCTTT.

V and J are TRBV7-8 and TRBJ2-7; TRBD2 agrees at 8 bases. The V gene's germline CDR1 is SGHVS and CDR2 FQNEAQ. There are 16 residues in the CDR3. J gave up 2 bases and V 2 bases, and 8 bases lay outside the gene matches. The CDR3: CASSLSPAGATYEQYF. DNA for the CDR3: TGTGCCAGCAGCTTAAGTCCAGCGGGGGCAACCTACGAGCAGTACTTC.

The rearrangement links TRBV19 to TRBJ2-5; 7 nucleotides agree with TRBD1. Trimming took 3 bases from V and 1 from J; bases not matched to a gene: 2. The CDR3 is made up of 14 amino acids. Germline-derived CDR1 and CDR2 are LNHDA and SQIVND (reference sequence). CDR3 region: CASSMRDSQETQYF. The CDR3 coding sequence is TGTGCCAGTAGTATGAGGGACAGCCAAGAGACCCAGTACTTC.